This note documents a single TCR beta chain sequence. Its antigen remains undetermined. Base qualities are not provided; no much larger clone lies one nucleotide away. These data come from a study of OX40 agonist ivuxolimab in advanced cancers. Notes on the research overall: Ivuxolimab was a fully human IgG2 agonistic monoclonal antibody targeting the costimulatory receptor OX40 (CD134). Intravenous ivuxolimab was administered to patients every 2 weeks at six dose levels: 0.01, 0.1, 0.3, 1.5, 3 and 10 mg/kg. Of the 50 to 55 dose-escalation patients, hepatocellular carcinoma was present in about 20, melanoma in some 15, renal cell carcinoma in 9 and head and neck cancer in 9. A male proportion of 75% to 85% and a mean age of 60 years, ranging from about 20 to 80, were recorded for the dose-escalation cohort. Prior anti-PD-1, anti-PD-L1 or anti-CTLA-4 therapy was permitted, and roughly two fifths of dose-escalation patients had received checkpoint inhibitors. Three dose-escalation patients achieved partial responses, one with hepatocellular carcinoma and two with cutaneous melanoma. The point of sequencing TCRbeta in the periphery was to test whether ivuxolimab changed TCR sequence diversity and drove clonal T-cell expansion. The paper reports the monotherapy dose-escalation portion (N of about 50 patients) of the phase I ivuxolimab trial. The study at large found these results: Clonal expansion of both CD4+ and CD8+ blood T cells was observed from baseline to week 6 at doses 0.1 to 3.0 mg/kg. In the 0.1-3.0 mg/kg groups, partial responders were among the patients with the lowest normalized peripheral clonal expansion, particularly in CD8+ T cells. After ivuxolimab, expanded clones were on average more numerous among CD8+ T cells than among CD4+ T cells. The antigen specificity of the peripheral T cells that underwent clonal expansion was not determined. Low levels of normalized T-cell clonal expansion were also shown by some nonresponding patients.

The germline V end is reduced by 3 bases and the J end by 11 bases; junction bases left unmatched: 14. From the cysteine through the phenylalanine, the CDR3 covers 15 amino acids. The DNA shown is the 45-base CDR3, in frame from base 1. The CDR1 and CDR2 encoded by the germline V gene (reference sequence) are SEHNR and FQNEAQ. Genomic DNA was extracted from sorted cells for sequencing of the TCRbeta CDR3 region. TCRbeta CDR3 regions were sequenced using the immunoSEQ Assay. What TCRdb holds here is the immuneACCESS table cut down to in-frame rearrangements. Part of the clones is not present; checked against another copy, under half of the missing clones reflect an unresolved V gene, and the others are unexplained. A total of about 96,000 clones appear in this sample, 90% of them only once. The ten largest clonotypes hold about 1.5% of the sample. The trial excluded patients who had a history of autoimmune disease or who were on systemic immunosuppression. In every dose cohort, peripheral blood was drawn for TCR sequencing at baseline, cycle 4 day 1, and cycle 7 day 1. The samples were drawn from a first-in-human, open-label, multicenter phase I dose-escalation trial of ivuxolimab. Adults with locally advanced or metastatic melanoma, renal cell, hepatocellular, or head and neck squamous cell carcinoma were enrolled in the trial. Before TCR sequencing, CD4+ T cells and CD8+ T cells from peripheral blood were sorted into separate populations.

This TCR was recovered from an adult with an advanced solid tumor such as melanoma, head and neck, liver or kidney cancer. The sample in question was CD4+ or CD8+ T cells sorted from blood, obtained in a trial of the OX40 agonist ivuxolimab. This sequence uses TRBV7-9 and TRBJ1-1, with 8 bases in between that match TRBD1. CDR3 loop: CASSLLIGQGNMAFF. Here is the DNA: TGTGCCAGCAGCTTGTTGATAGGACAGGGAAATATGGCTTTCTTT.